A selection of T cell receptor beta chains follows, all from one sample in a study of Ad26.COV2.S vaccination and SARS-CoV-2 variants. Repertoires were generated with immunoSEQ multiplex PCR, while TCRdb's copy carries only in-frame clones and drops some. This sample has about 350,000 clones, with around nine tenths found just once. The source material was peripheral blood, sampled in a trial of Ad26.COV2.S vaccine versus placebo. The receptor set was obtained from a person aged 18-60 years who received the Ad26.COV2.S COVID-19 vaccine or a placebo. Each CDR3 is given with its conserved first and last residue. The order of the fields is V gene, D gene, J gene, clone size, CDR3 protein, CDR3 DNA. D genes are given only for firm matches. The size of a clone is reported for some rows only, either as once, few or many, or as a class for expanded clones.

v_call: TRBV9
d_call: NA
j_call: TRBJ2-1
clone_size: NA
cdr3_aa: CASSVGQHPYNEQFF
cdr3_nt: TGTGCCAGCAGCGTAGGGCAGCACCCCTACAATGAGCAGTTCTTC

v_call: TRBV6-2/TRBV6-3
d_call: TRBD1
j_call: TRBJ1-5
clone_size: NA
cdr3_aa: CASSSQGGGRNQPQHF
cdr3_nt: TGTGCCAGCAGTTCCCAGGGAGGGGGCCGCAATCAGCCCCAGCATTTT

v_call: TRBV5-1
d_call: NA
j_call: TRBJ1-1
clone_size: NA
cdr3_aa: CASSLGVSNTEAFF
cdr3_nt: TGCGCCAGCAGCCTAGGGGTAAGCAACACTGAAGCTTTCTTT

v_call: TRBV3-1/TRBV3-2
d_call: NA
j_call: TRBJ1-3
clone_size: NA
cdr3_aa: CASSQGITGNTIYF
cdr3_nt: TGTGCCAGCAGCCAGGGGATCACTGGAAACACCATATATTTT

v_call: TRBV18
d_call: TRBD2
j_call: TRBJ2-5
clone_size: NA
cdr3_aa: CASSRGLAGGETQYF
cdr3_nt: TGTGCCAGCTCACGTGGGCTAGCGGGAGGAGAGACCCAGTACTTC

v_call: TRBV6-1
d_call: NA
j_call: TRBJ2-2
clone_size: NA
cdr3_aa: CASSEARPRSGIGVSGELFF
cdr3_nt: TGTGCCAGCAGTGAAGCCCGACCTCGATCAGGGATAGGAGTATCCGGGGAGCTGTTTTTT

v_call: TRBV4-1
d_call: NA
j_call: TRBJ1-1
clone_size: many
cdr3_aa: CASSQDRAGETEAFF
cdr3_nt: TGCGCCAGCAGCCAAGACAGGGCAGGGGAGACTGAAGCTTTCTTT

v_call: TRBV7-2
d_call: TRBD1
j_call: TRBJ2-4
clone_size: NA
cdr3_aa: CASSGDRLAKNIQYF
cdr3_nt: TGTGCCAGCAGCGGGGACAGGCTAGCCAAAAACATTCAGTACTTC

v_call: TRBV2
d_call: TRBD1
j_call: TRBJ1-5
clone_size: NA
cdr3_aa: CASRPTGAGQPQHF
cdr3_nt: TGTGCCAGCAGGCCGACAGGGGCGGGGCAGCCCCAGCATTTT

v_call: TRBV7-8
d_call: NA
j_call: TRBJ2-7
clone_size: NA
cdr3_aa: CASSLSLGWGAGEQYF
cdr3_nt: TGTGCCAGCAGCTTGTCTTTAGGTTGGGGGGCGGGTGAGCAGTACTTC

v_call: TRBV30
d_call: NA
j_call: TRBJ1-4
clone_size: NA
cdr3_aa: CAWSPTRIIDEKLFF
cdr3_nt: TGTGCCTGGAGTCCGACCAGAATCATTGATGAAAAACTGTTTTTT

v_call: TRBV2
d_call: NA
j_call: TRBJ2-1
clone_size: NA
cdr3_aa: CASSVQAQGSEQFF
cdr3_nt: TGTGCCAGCAGTGTACAGGCCCAGGGAAGTGAGCAGTTCTTC

v_call: TRBV11-2
d_call: NA
j_call: TRBJ2-2
clone_size: NA
cdr3_aa: CASSLVGSGKTGELFF
cdr3_nt: TGTGCCAGCAGCTTAGTCGGGAGCGGTAAGACCGGGGAGCTGTTTTTT

v_call: TRBV5-5
d_call: TRBD1
j_call: TRBJ2-7
clone_size: NA
cdr3_aa: CASSFRQGDFYEQYF
cdr3_nt: TGTGCCAGCAGCTTCCGACAGGGGGATTTCTACGAGCAGTACTTC

v_call: TRBV2
d_call: TRBD1
j_call: TRBJ1-1
clone_size: NA
cdr3_aa: CASRKQGPQNTEAFF
cdr3_nt: TGTGCCAGCAGGAAACAGGGGCCTCAGAACACTGAAGCTTTCTTT

v_call: TRBV12-3/TRBV12-4
d_call: NA
j_call: TRBJ2-1
clone_size: NA
cdr3_aa: CASSFRVYEQFF
cdr3_nt: TGTGCCAGCAGTTTTCGGGTCTATGAGCAGTTCTTC

v_call: TRBV29-1
d_call: NA
j_call: TRBJ2-1
clone_size: NA
cdr3_aa: CSVVLAGGDEQFF
cdr3_nt: TGCAGCGTTGTGTTGGCGGGTGGCGATGAGCAGTTCTTC

v_call: TRBV11-2
d_call: TRBD2
j_call: TRBJ2-2
clone_size: NA
cdr3_aa: CASSLAGRDYIYTGELFF
cdr3_nt: TGTGCCAGCAGCTTAGCGGGCCGGGACTACATTTACACCGGGGAGCTGTTTTTT

v_call: TRBV27
d_call: NA
j_call: TRBJ1-1
clone_size: NA
cdr3_aa: CASSPRWGTEAFF
cdr3_nt: TGTGCCAGCAGTCCCCGGTGGGGGACTGAAGCTTTCTTT

v_call: TRBV27
d_call: TRBD1
j_call: TRBJ2-7
clone_size: NA
cdr3_aa: CASSFGDREMYEQYF
cdr3_nt: TGTGCCAGCAGTTTTGGGGACAGGGAAATGTACGAGCAGTACTTC

v_call: TRBV5-1
d_call: NA
j_call: TRBJ2-5
clone_size: NA
cdr3_aa: CASSLSGAQETQYF
cdr3_nt: TGCGCCAGCAGCTTGTCCGGGGCTCAAGAGACCCAGTACTTC

v_call: TRBV5-1
d_call: NA
j_call: TRBJ2-2
clone_size: NA
cdr3_aa: CASSYGTVTGELFF
cdr3_nt: TGCGCCAGCAGCTACGGGACGGTTACCGGGGAGCTGTTTTTT

v_call: TRBV7-2
d_call: TRBD1
j_call: TRBJ1-1
clone_size: NA
cdr3_aa: CASRGSGGKTGESTEAFF
cdr3_nt: TGTGCCAGCAGGGGAAGCGGGGGCAAGACAGGGGAGAGCACTGAAGCTTTCTTT

v_call: TRBV27
d_call: NA
j_call: TRBJ1-6
clone_size: NA
cdr3_aa: CASSLGLGGVSSPLHF
cdr3_nt: TGTGCCAGCAGTTTAGGGTTGGGGGGAGTAAGCTCACCCCTCCACTTT

v_call: TRBV30
d_call: TRBD2
j_call: TRBJ2-1
clone_size: few
cdr3_aa: CAWASGRYNEQFF
cdr3_nt: TGTGCCTGGGCTAGCGGGAGGTACAATGAGCAGTTCTTC

v_call: TRBV7-8
d_call: NA
j_call: TRBJ2-3
clone_size: NA
cdr3_aa: CASSLKGPITDTQYF
cdr3_nt: TGTGCCAGCAGCTTAAAGGGACCCATCACAGATACGCAGTATTTT

v_call: TRBV10-1
d_call: TRBD2
j_call: TRBJ2-7
clone_size: NA
cdr3_aa: CASSESSAGYEQYF
cdr3_nt: TGCGCCAGCAGTGAGTCGTCAGCGGGATACGAGCAGTACTTC

v_call: TRBV19
d_call: NA
j_call: TRBJ2-3
clone_size: NA
cdr3_aa: CASSIGHTQYF
cdr3_nt: TGTGCCAGTAGTATCGGGCATACGCAGTATTTT

v_call: TRBV21-1
d_call: NA
j_call: TRBJ1-2
clone_size: NA
cdr3_aa: CASSKDGYTF
cdr3_nt: TGTGCCAGCAGCAAAGATGGCTACACCTTC

v_call: TRBV3-1/TRBV3-2
d_call: TRBD1
j_call: TRBJ1-1
clone_size: NA
cdr3_aa: CASTLGGTGFIEAFF
cdr3_nt: TGTGCCAGCACCCTAGGGGGGACAGGGTTCATAGAAGCTTTCTTT